The 30 T cell receptor beta chains listed next were all sequenced from one sample in a study of blood T cell repertoires in COVID-19. Data came from immunoSEQ multiplex PCR; TCRdb stores just in-frame clones and leaves some out. The table has 250,000 to 300,000 clones, roughly 88% seen once; the top ten hold approximately 1%. The sample was PBMCs or T cells enriched from blood (not recorded which). Receptors were obtained from a woman in her twenties or thirties who had recovered from COVID-19.

The genes are TRBV13 and TRBJ1-2; TRBD1 agrees at 9 bases. Germline CDR1 reads PRHDT; CDR2 reads FYEKMQ (reference sequence). After removal of 6 bases from V and 2 bases from J, the junction contained 7 bases not matched to a gene. This CDR3 contains 15 residues. The CDR3 protein is CASRAGTGINYGYTF. The CDR3 DNA is TGTGCCAGCAGAGCGGGGACAGGGATCAACTATGGCTACACCTTC.

This clone was found once. This chain links TRBV27 with TRBJ2-7; the match to TRBD1 covers 7 bases. V gave up 6 bases and J gave up 6 bases; unmatched junction bases: 5. Per the germline V gene, CDR1 is MNHEY and CDR2 is SMNVEV (reference sequence). This CDR3 region has 12 residues. The CDR3 loop is CASRSDRAEQYF. CDR3 nucleotides: TGTGCCAGCAGGAGTGACAGGGCCGAGCAGTACTTC.

The chain combines TRBV19 with TRBJ1-6, with 7 nucleotides matching TRBD1. With 1 base clipped from V and 3 bases from J, the junction kept 0 bases outside the gene matches. The CDR3 sequence is 15 residues long. Germline CDR1 LNHDA, CDR2 SQIVND (reference sequence). CDR3 in DNA: TGTGCCAGTAGTATAGCAGGGGGCTATAATTCACCCCTCCACTTT. This sequence encodes CASSIAGGYNSPLHF.

J is TRBJ1-1 and V is TRBV6-2 or TRBV6-3; 10 nucleotides line up with TRBD1. The V and J ends lost 5 bases and 1 base, in that order; junction bases with no gene match: 7. This CDR3 region has 16 residues. Germline assignment: CDR1 MNHEY and CDR2 SVGEGT. DNA for the CDR3: TGTGCCAGCAGTAGAAGGACAGGGGGAGGGAACACTGAAGCTTTCTTT. Its protein is CASSRRTGGGNTEAFF.

About this clone: A much larger clone differs by one base, so this may be a read error. The gene calls are TRBV5-6 and TRBJ2-7; a possible D gene is TRBD2 (6 bases). V was pared by 1 base and J by 2 bases, with 10 bases between. The CDR3 consists of 14 residues. Germline V gene lookup returns CDR1 SGHDT and CDR2 YYEEEE. The CDR3 sequence: CASSLRGTPYEQYF. The CDR3 bases are TGTGCCAGCAGCTTGCGGGGGACCCCCTACGAGCAGTACTTC.

This clone was counted a single time. The genes are TRBV5-1 and TRBJ1-1; 10 bases agree with TRBD1. The CDR3 is 18 residues long. Looked up from germline, CDR1 is SGHRS and CDR2 is YFSETQ. V dropped 3 bases and J dropped 0; count of bases not matched to a gene: 11. The chain's CDR3 is CASSSVRDRGLLNTEAFF. For the CDR3, the DNA is TGCGCCAGCAGCTCCGTTCGAGACAGGGGGCTTCTGAACACTGAAGCTTTCTTT. Drawing the rest from reference TRBV5-1 and TRBJ1-1, the complete variable domain is KAGVTQTPRYLIKTRGQQVTLSCSPISGHRSVSWYQQTPGQGLQFLFEYFSETQRNKGNFPGRFSGRQFSNSRSEMNVSTLELGDSALYLCASSSVRDRGLLNTEAFFGQGTRLTVV.

Here the CDR3 reads CASSLDGGRGYEQYF. The CDR3 bases are TGTGCCAGCAGTTTAGACGGCGGGAGGGGGTACGAGCAGTACTTC. This chain links TRBV27 with TRBJ2-7, with 9 bases fitting TRBD2. V shed 2 bases and J 4 bases; nucleotides not matched to a gene: 6. Germline V gene lookup returns CDR1 MNHEY and CDR2 SMNVEV (reference sequence). The length of the CDR3 is 15 residues.

The chain uses TRBV29-1 and TRBJ2-5; 7 nucleotides agree with TRBD2. Looked up from germline, CDR1 is SQVTM and CDR2 is ANQGSEA. CDR3 size: 13 residues. The V and J ends lost 3 bases and 0 bases, in that order; junction bases with no gene match: 1. The DNA of the CDR3 is TGCAGCGTTGATGGGGGGGACCAAGAGACCCAGTACTTC. Amino acids: CSVDGGDQETQYF. Variable domain in full (rest from reference TRBV29-1 and TRBJ2-5): SAVISQKPSRDICQRGTSLTIQCQVDSQVTMMFWYRQQPGQSLTLIATANQGSEATYESGFVIDKFPISRPNLTFSTLTVSNMSPEDSSIYLCSVDGGDQETQYFGPGTRLLVL.

The gene calls are TRBV7-9 and TRBJ2-7; perhaps TRBD1 as D (5 bases). The length of the CDR3 is 14 residues. Germline V gene lookup returns CDR1 SEHNR and CDR2 FQNEAQ (reference sequence). V was cut by 3 bases and J by 2 bases, with 11 bases left in between. The CDR3 spells CASSFSGPPYEQYF. In DNA, the CDR3 is TGTGCCAGCAGCTTTTCAGGGCCCCCCTACGAGCAGTACTTC.

The chain couples TRBV9 to TRBJ2-7; weak D call: TRBD2 (6 bases). The CDR3 has 13 amino acids. The germline V gene encodes CDR1 SGDLS and CDR2 YYNGEE. Trimming took off 0 bases at V and 5 bases at J, with 9 bases between the two ends. CDR3 DNA sequence: TGTGCCAGCAGCGTAGGACTAGGGGACGAGCAGTACTTC. It codes for CASSVGLGDEQYF. The full variable domain, rest sourced from reference TRBV9 and TRBJ2-7, is DSGVTQTPKHLITATGQRVTLRCSPRSGDLSVYWYQQSLDQGLQFLIQYYNGEERAKGNILERFSAQQFPDLHSELNLSSLELGDSALYFCASSVGLGDEQYFGPGTRLTVT.

V gene TRBV28 combines with J gene TRBJ1-2; D is possibly TRBD1 (6 bases). This CDR3 is 13 amino acids long. The germline CDR1 and CDR2 sequences are MDHEN and SYDVKM. The ends were cut back, 9 bases at V and 1 base at J, with 12 bases in the middle. The CDR3 bases are TGTGCCAGTTCACCGGACAGTAACTATGGCTACACCTTC. Translating it yields CASSPDSNYGYTF.

V gene TRBV30 combines with J gene TRBJ1-1; the match to TRBD1 covers 9 bases. Germline V gene lookup returns CDR1 GTSNPN and CDR2 SVGIG (reference sequence). There are 14 residues in the CDR3. V gave up 2 bases and J gave up 1 base; unmatched junction bases: 2. The CDR3 spells CAWSLGQGNTEAFF. The CDR3 DNA reads as TGTGCCTGGAGTCTGGGACAGGGGAACACTGAAGCTTTCTTT.

The chain carries TRBV27 and TRBJ1-4; D not resolved. CDR3 length equals 13 residues. V lost 2 bases and J lost 4, with 5 bases in between. CDR1 is MNHEY, CDR2 SMNVEV, per germline (reference sequence). The CDR3 DNA is TGTGCCAGCAGTTTACGGTTTAATGAAAAACTGTTTTTT. It encodes CASSLRFNEKLFF.

This chain connects TRBV29-1 to TRBJ2-2; possibly TRBD2 for D (5 bases). The V end lost 7 bases, the J end lost 6 bases, and 12 bases lay between the germline ends. Looked up from germline, CDR1 is SQVTM and CDR2 is ANQGSEA. This CDR3 spans 12 amino acids. The CDR3 here is CSAPTGSGELFF. CDR3 sequence (DNA): TGCAGCGCCCCAACGGGGTCCGGGGAGCTGTTTTTT.

The genes are TRBV2 and TRBJ1-4, with D possibly TRBD1 on 6 matching bases. In germline, CDR1 is SNHLY, CDR2 FYNNEI. The CDR3 totals 14 residues. The germline V and J ends were trimmed by 6 bases and 7 bases, with 15 bases remaining between them. The CDR3 DNA follows: TGTGCCAGCAGAGAACAGGGATTAGGTGAAAAACTGTTTTTT. It specifies CASREQGLGEKLFF.

J is TRBJ1-2 and V is TRBV19; TRBD1 matches at 10 bases. CDR3 length: 15 amino acids. Germline trimming cut 6 bases from V and 1 base from J; bases unmatched to any gene: 5. Germline CDR1 and CDR2: LNHDA and SQIVND (reference sequence). The CDR3 protein is CASRDRGRDNYGYTF. DNA of the CDR3: TGTGCCAGTAGAGACAGGGGGCGGGATAACTATGGCTACACCTTC.

This chain connects TRBV9 to TRBJ2-3; 9 bases line up with TRBD2. The ends lost 4 bases at V and 2 bases at J; junction bases unmatched: 5. Per germline, CDR1 SGDLS and CDR2 YYNGEE. The CDR3 covers 15 residues. The CDR3 is CASSSSGIFTDTQYF. DNA for the CDR3: TGTGCCAGCAGCTCTAGCGGGATCTTCACAGATACGCAGTATTTT.

The chain combines TRBV21-1 with TRBJ1-2. TRBV21-1 represents a pseudogene. This CDR3 is 13 amino acids long. CDR3 sequence reads: CATPREENYGYTF. The DNA for the CDR3 is TGTGCCACCCCTCGAGAGGAGAACTATGGCTACACCTTC.

The chain uses TRBV25-1 and TRBJ2-2; tentative D call: TRBD2 (6 bases). The CDR3 contains 15 residues. CDR1 is MGHDK and CDR2 is SYGVNS in the germline V gene. Trimming left V 5 bases short and J 2 bases short, with 12 bases between. CDR3 coding DNA: TGTGCCAGCAGTCTACTAGCTATAAACACCGGGGAGCTGTTTTTT. Protein: CASSLLAINTGELFF.

The gene calls are TRBV28 and TRBJ2-6, with no clear D. The germline V and J ends were trimmed by 3 bases and 0 bases, with 6 bases remaining between them. CDR1 and CDR2 (germline): MDHEN, SYDVKM. The CDR3 runs to 15 residues. The CDR3 DNA sequence: TGTGCCAGCAGTTTCGAACACTCTGGGGCCAACGTCCTGACTTTC. Its translation is CASSFEHSGANVLTF.

The V gene is TRBV3-1 (or the pseudogene TRBV3-2), the J gene TRBJ2-5; no firm D call. This CDR3 is 14 amino acids long. The V end was cut by 3 bases, the J end by 5 bases, with 13 bases between. The germline CDR1 and CDR2 sequences are LGHDT and YNNKEL (reference sequence). DNA of the CDR3: TGTGCCAGCAGCCACTCCACTTTCGGGGAGACCCAGTACTTC. Protein: CASSHSTFGETQYF.

This clone has a single count. The chain joins TRBV29-1 to TRBJ1-5; D is possibly TRBD1 (5 bases). The length of the CDR3 is 14 residues. The V gene lost 6 bases and the J gene lost 1 base, with 13 bases spanning the gap. The germline CDR1 and CDR2 sequences are SQVTM and ANQGSEA. CDR3 DNA sequence: TGCAGCGTCATGGACGCAGGGAGCAATCAGCCCCAGCATTTT. Translation: CSVMDAGSNQPQHF.

This chain joins TRBV10-1 and TRBJ2-1, with D perhaps matching TRBD2 (5 bases). The germline gives CDR1 WNHNN, CDR2 SYGVQD (reference sequence). The ends were cut back, 2 bases at V and 1 base at J, with 12 bases in the middle. The CDR3 totals 16 residues. This CDR3 is CASSEAPRGSYNEQFF. The CDR3 nucleotides are TGCGCCAGCAGTGAGGCACCCCGGGGATCCTACAATGAGCAGTTCTTC.

The chain couples TRBV18 to TRBJ2-1; 8 bases fit TRBD2. Germline-derived CDR1 and CDR2 are KGHSH and LQKENI. V lost 1 base to trimming and J lost 4 bases; unmatched junction nucleotides: 0. CDR3 size: 14 residues. In nucleotides, the CDR3 is TGTGCCAGCTCACCACTAGCGGGGTACAATGAGCAGTTCTTC. It specifies CASSPLAGYNEQFF.

This clone was recorded a few times. The chain employs TRBV15 and TRBJ2-3; 10 bases are a match to TRBD2. The CDR3 is 15 amino acids. Germline V gene sequence: CDR1 LNHNV, CDR2 YYDKDF (reference sequence). The junction had 6 bases not matched to a gene; V was cut back by 5 bases and J by 4 bases. Here the CDR3 reads CATSPLAGVSDTQYF. The CDR3 nucleotides read TGTGCCACCAGCCCCCTAGCGGGGGTTTCAGATACGCAGTATTTT.

The J gene is TRBJ1-5, the V gene TRBV3-1 (or the pseudogene TRBV3-2); D is ambiguous. CDR3 length: 13 residues. V lost 1 base, J lost 7 bases, and 8 bases lay in between. Germline V lookup: CDR1 LGHDT, CDR2 YNNKEL (reference sequence). The CDR3 loop reads CASSQGFRQPQHF. DNA of the CDR3: TGTGCCAGCAGCCAAGGATTCCGGCAGCCCCAGCATTTT.

The CDR3 spells CASSPRQGGLSEQYF. The DNA for the CDR3 is TGCGCCAGCAGCCCCCGGCAGGGCGGTCTAAGCGAGCAGTACTTC. The chain carries TRBV5-1 and TRBJ2-7; a weak D match, TRBD1 (5 bases). V lost 4 bases and J 6 bases, leaving 20 bases between the germline ends. CDR3 length: 15 residues. Per germline, CDR1 SGHRS and CDR2 YFSETQ.

This clone was found once. This sequence joins TRBV10-1 and TRBJ2-3; 7 bases map to TRBD2. CDR1 is WNHNN, CDR2 SYGVQD, per germline (reference sequence). Unmatched junction bases numbered 6, after V lost 2 bases and J lost 4 bases. This CDR3 is built from 15 residues. The CDR3 DNA reads TGCGCCAGCAGTGAGGGCGGGAGTCGAGCAGATACGCAGTATTTT. Its translation: CASSEGGSRADTQYF.

The table lists this clone with many counts. The V and J genes are TRBV5-1 and TRBJ2-3; TRBD2 agrees at 8 bases. Germline V gene lookup returns CDR1 SGHRS and CDR2 YFSETQ. There are 14 residues in the CDR3. Trimming at V came to 7 bases and at J to 6 bases, leaving 10 bases not matched to a gene. In DNA form, the CDR3 reads TGCGCCAGCTATACTAGCGGCTGGAGTGATACGCAGTATTTT. Its protein is CASYTSGWSDTQYF. Together with reference TRBV5-1 and TRBJ2-3, the CDR3 gives the full variable domain: KAGVTQTPRYLIKTRGQQVTLSCSPISGHRSVSWYQQTPGQGLQFLFEYFSETQRNKGNFPGRFSGRQFSNSRSEMNVSTLELGDSALYLCASYTSGWSDTQYFGPGTRLTVL.

The chain combines TRBV19 with TRBJ1-5, with 8 bases identical to TRBD1. Germline loops: CDR1 LNHDA, CDR2 SQIVND (reference sequence). Trimming removed 3 bases from V and 6 bases from J; junction bases left unmatched: 10. The CDR3 has 16 residues. The CDR3 sequence is CASSMMGQEYVQPQHF. In nucleotides, the CDR3 is TGTGCCAGTAGTATGATGGGACAGGAATACGTTCAGCCCCAGCATTTT.